This TCR beta chain was captured in a study of beta chain features in type 1 diabetes. Germline CDR1 and CDR2: MNHEY and SVGAGI. CDR3 length equals 13 residues. Trimming removed 6 bases at V and 6 bases at J, with 14 bases between. Purity of each sorted population was above 98%. Reverse transcription of all isolated RNA meant that expressed TCRB transcripts were sequenced. The average output of naive, central memory and regulatory T cell samples was a few million reads. Profiling relied on immunoSEQ multiplex PCR, and the TCRdb table lists in-frame clones only, not all of them. The sample has about 400,000 clones; 10% to 15% are singletons. Comments on this clone: The antigen is not known.

Study-level points and caveats: There was a moderate but significant shortening of TCRB CDR3s in all four CD4+ subsets of Type 1 diabetes patients.

The receptor's source is a man younger than 30 in good health. The gene calls are TRBV6-5 and TRBJ1-2, with no clear D. Specimen: naive CD4+ T cells from blood. The CDR3 sequence: CASRSPIGHGYTF. In DNA, the CDR3 is TGTGCCAGCAGATCTCCCATTGGCCATGGCTACACCTTC.